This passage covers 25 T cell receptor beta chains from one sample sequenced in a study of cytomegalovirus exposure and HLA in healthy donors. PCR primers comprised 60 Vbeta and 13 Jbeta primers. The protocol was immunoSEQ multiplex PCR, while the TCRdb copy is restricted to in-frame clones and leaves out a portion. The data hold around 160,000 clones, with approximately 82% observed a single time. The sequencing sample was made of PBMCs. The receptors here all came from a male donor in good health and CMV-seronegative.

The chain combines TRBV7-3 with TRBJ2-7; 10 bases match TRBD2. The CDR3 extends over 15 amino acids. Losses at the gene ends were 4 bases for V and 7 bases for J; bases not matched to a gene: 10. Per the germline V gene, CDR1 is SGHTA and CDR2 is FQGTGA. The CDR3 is CASSSGLAVLDEQYF. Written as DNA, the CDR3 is TGTGCCAGCAGCTCCGGACTAGCGGTGTTGGATGAGCAGTACTTC.

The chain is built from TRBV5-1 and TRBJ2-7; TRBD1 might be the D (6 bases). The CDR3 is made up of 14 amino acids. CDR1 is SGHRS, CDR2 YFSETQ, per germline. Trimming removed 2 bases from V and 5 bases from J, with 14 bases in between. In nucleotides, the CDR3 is TGCGCCAGCAGCTTTCGACAGGACAGCGACGAGCAGTACTTC. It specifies CASSFRQDSDEQYF. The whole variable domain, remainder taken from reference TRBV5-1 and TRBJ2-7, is KAGVTQTPRYLIKTRGQQVTLSCSPISGHRSVSWYQQTPGQGLQFLFEYFSETQRNKGNFPGRFSGRQFSNSRSEMNVSTLELGDSALYLCASSFRQDSDEQYFGPGTRLTVT.

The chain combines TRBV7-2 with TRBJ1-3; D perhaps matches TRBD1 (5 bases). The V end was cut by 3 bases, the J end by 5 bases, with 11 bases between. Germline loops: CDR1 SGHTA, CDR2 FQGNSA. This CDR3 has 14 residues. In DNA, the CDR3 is TGTGCCAGCAGCTTTGAGGACATTCGAAACACCATATATTTT. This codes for CASSFEDIRNTIYF.

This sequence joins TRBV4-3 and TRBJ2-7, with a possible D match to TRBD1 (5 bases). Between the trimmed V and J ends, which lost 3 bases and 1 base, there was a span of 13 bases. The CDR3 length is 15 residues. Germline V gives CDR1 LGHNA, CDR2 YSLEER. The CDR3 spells CASSQSDSPSYEQYF. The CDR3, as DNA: TGCGCCAGCAGCCAGTCTGACAGTCCTTCCTACGAGCAGTACTTC.

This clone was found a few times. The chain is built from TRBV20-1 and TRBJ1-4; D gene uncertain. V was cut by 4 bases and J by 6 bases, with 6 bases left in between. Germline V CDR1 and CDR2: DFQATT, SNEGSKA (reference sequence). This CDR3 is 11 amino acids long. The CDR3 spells CSATEDEKLFF. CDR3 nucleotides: TGCAGTGCTACTGAGGATGAAAAACTGTTTTTT.

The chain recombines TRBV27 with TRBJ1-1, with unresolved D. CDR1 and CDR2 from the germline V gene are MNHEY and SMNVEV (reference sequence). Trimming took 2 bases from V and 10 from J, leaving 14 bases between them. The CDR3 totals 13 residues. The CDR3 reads CASSLGQLGGAFF. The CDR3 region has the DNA TGTGCCAGCAGTTTAGGGCAGCTTGGAGGAGCTTTCTTT.

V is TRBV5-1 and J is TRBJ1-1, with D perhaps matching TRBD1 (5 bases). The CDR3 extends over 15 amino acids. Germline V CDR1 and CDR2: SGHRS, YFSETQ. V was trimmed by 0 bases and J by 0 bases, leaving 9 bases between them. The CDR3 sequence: CASSLEGEMNTEAFF. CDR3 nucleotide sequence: TGCGCCAGCAGCTTGGAAGGGGAAATGAACACTGAAGCTTTCTTT.

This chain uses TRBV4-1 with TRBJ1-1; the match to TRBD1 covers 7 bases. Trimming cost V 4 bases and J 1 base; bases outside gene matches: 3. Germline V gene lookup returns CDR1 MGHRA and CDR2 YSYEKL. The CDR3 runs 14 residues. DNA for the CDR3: TGCGCCAGCAGCCTCTGGACAGGGAACACTGAAGCTTTCTTT. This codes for CASSLWTGNTEAFF.

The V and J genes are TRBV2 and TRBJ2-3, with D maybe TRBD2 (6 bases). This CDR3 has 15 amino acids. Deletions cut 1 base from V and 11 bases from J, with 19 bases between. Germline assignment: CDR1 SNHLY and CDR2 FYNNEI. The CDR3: CASSEGVNRDSGQYF. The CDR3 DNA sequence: TGTGCCAGCAGTGAAGGGGTTAACCGGGACTCGGGGCAGTATTTT.

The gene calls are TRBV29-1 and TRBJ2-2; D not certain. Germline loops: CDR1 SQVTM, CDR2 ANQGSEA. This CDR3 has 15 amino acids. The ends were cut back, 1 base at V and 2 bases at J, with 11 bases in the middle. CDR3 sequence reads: CSVEGQQPNTGELFF. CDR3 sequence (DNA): TGCAGCGTTGAAGGGCAACAGCCAAACACCGGGGAGCTGTTTTTT.

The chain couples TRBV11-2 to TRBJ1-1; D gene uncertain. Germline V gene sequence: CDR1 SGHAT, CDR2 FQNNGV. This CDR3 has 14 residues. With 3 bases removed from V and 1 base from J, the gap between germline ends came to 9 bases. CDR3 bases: TGTGCCAGCAGCTTTCTCTTCTCGAACACTGAAGCTTTCTTT. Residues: CASSFLFSNTEAFF.

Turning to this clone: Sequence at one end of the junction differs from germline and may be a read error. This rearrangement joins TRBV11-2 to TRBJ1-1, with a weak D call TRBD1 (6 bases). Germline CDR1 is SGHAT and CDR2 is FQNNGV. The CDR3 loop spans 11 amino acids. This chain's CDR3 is CASSNLTGTSF. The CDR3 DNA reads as TGTGCCAGCAGCAACCTCACCGGGACATCCTTT.

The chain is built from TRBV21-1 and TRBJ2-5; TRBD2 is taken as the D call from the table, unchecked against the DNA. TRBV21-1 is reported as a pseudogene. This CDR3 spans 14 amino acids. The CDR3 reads CASSPQAGRETQYF. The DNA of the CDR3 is TGTGCCAGCAGCCCCCAGGCAGGGAGGGAGACCCAGTACTTC.

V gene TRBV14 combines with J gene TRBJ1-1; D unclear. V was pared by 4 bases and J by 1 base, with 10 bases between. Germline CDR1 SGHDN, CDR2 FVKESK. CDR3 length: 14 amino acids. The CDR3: CASSRHDGNTEAFF. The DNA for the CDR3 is TGTGCCAGCAGCCGACACGACGGGAACACTGAAGCTTTCTTT.

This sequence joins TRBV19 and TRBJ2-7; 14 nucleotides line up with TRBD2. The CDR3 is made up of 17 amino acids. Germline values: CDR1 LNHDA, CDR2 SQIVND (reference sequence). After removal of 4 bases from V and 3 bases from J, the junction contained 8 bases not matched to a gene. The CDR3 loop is CASSTGTSGGLHYEQYF. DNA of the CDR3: TGTGCCAGTAGTACCGGGACTAGCGGGGGTCTGCACTACGAGCAGTACTTC.

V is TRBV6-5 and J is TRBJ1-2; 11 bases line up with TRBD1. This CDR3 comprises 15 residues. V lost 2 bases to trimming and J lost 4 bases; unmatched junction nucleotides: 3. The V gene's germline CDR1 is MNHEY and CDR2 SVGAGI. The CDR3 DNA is TGTGCCAGCAGTTACACGGGACAGGGGGGCTATGGCTACACCTTC. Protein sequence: CASSYTGQGGYGYTF.

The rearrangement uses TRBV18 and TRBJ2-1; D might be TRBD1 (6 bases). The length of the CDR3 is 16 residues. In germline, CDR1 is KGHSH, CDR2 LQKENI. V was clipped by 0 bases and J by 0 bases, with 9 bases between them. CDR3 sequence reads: CASSPPSRGSYNEQFF. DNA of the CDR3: TGTGCCAGCTCACCACCGTCCAGGGGCTCCTACAATGAGCAGTTCTTC.

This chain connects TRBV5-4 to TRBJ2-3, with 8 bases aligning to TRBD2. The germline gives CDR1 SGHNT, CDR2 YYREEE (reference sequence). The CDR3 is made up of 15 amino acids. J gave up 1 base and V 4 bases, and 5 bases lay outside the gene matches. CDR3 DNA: TGTGCCAGCAGCCCGACTAGCGACCGCACAGATACGCAGTATTTT. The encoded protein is CASSPTSDRTDTQYF.

The CDR3 loop reads CASSLGPQGDQPQHF. The CDR3 DNA reads as TGTGCCAGCAGTTTAGGACCACAGGGGGATCAGCCCCAGCATTTT. The chain employs TRBV28 and TRBJ1-5; TRBD1 matches 8 bases. The ends lost 2 bases at V and 5 bases at J; junction bases unmatched: 5. The germline CDR1 and CDR2 sequences are MDHEN and SYDVKM. The CDR3 sequence is 15 residues long. Supplemented by reference TRBV28 and TRBJ1-5, the full variable domain reads DVKVTQSSRYLVKRTGEKVFLECVQDMDHENMFWYRQDPGLGLRLIYFSYDVKMKEKGDIPEGYSVSREKKERFSLILESASTNQTSMYLCASSLGPQGDQPQHFGDGTRLSIL.

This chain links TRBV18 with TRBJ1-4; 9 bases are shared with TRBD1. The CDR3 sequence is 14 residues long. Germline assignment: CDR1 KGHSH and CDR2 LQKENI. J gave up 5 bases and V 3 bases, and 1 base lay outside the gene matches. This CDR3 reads CASSPGQGNEKLFF. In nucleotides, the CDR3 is TGTGCCAGCTCACCCGGACAGGGGAATGAAAAACTGTTTTTT.

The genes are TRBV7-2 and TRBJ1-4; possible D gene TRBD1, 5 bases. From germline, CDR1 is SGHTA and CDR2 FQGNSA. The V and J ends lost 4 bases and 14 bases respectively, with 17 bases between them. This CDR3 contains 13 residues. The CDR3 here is CASSSPGREMLFF. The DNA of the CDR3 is TGTGCCAGCAGCTCGCCGGGACGGGAGATGCTGTTTTTT.

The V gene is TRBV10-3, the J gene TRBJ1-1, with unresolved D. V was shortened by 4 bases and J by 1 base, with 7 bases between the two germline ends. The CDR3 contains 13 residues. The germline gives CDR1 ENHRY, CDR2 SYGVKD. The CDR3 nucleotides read TGTGCCATCAGTGTGGTTAGGAACACTGAAGCTTTCTTT. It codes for CAISVVRNTEAFF.

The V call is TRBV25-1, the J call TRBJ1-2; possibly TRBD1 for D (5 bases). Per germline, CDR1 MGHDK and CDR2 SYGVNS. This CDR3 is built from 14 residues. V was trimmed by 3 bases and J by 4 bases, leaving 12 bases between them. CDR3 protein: CASSERDRSYGYTF. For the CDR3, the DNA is TGTGCCAGCAGTGAGCGGGACCGAAGCTATGGCTACACCTTC.

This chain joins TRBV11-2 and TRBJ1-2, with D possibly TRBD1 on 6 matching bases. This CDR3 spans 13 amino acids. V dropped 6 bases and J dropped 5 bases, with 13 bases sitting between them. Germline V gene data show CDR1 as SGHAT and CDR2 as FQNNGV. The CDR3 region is CASRDTGLYGYTF. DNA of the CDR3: TGTGCCAGCAGGGATACAGGGTTATATGGCTACACCTTC.

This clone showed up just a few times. This CDR3 is CASSFTTGNYGYTF. The CDR3 nucleotides are TGCGCCAGCAGCTTCACTACAGGAAACTATGGCTACACCTTC. The V and J genes are TRBV5-1 and TRBJ1-2; a weak D match, TRBD1 (5 bases). With 2 bases removed from V and 2 bases from J, the gap between germline ends came to 10 bases. The CDR3 consists of 14 residues. CDR1 and CDR2 from the germline V gene are SGHRS and YFSETQ.